Listed here are 27 T cell receptor beta chains from one sample, sequenced in a study of OX40 agonist ivuxolimab in advanced cancers. Sequenced by immunoSEQ multiplex PCR; TCRdb stores in-frame clones only, minus some. The sample has approximately 69,000 clones; approximately 88% are singletons. The source was CD4+ or CD8+ T cells sorted from blood, collected in a trial of the OX40 agonist ivuxolimab. The source of these receptors is an adult with an advanced solid tumor such as melanoma, head and neck, liver or kidney cancer.

The V gene is TRBV7-3, the J gene TRBJ2-7; 7 bases map to TRBD2. This CDR3 is built from 15 residues. Trimming cost V 2 bases and J 7 bases; bases outside gene matches: 11. Germline V gives CDR1 SGHTA, CDR2 FQGTGA. The CDR3 is CASSLGPGEGEEQYF. The CDR3 nucleotides are TGTGCCAGCAGCTTAGGCCCGGGGGAGGGCGAAGAGCAGTACTTC.

V gene TRBV6-6 combines with J gene TRBJ1-4; no definite D call. In germline, CDR1 is MNHNY, CDR2 SVGAGI (reference sequence). The CDR3 is made up of 15 amino acids. V lost 5 bases and J 0 bases, leaving 10 bases between the germline ends. The CDR3 DNA is TGTGCCAGCAGTGGCAGAAGCACAACTAATGAAAAACTGTTTTTT. Encoded protein: CASSGRSTTNEKLFF.

V and J are TRBV9 and TRBJ2-3; D not certain. CDR3 length: 14 amino acids. Deletions cut 3 bases from V and 5 bases from J, with 13 bases between. Germline V gene lookup returns CDR1 SGDLS and CDR2 YYNGEE. The CDR3 bases are TGTGCCAGCAGCGCGAGCTTGAACGGAGATACGCAGTATTTT. Residues: CASSASLNGDTQYF.

The V call is TRBV27, the J call TRBJ2-7; 7 nucleotides align to TRBD2. The CDR3 totals 16 residues. CDR1 is MNHEY, CDR2 SMNVEV, per germline (reference sequence). V shed 0 bases, J shed 0 bases, and the junction held 5 bases outside the gene matches. CDR3 sequence reads: CASSLSGGSSSYEQYF. The CDR3 DNA reads as TGTGCCAGCAGTTTATCGGGGGGGTCTAGCTCCTACGAGCAGTACTTC.

The V and J genes are TRBV9 and TRBJ2-7, with D perhaps TRBD2 (5 bases). Germline assignment: CDR1 SGDLS and CDR2 YYNGEE. This CDR3 region has 14 residues. The V gene lost 0 bases and the J gene lost 5 bases, with 12 bases spanning the gap. The chain's CDR3 is CASSVVGGGDEQYF. As DNA, the CDR3 is TGTGCCAGCAGCGTAGTAGGAGGTGGAGACGAGCAGTACTTC. The complete variable domain, with remaining parts taken from reference TRBV9 and TRBJ2-7, reads DSGVTQTPKHLITATGQRVTLRCSPRSGDLSVYWYQQSLDQGLQFLIQYYNGEERAKGNILERFSAQQFPDLHSELNLSSLELGDSALYFCASSVVGGGDEQYFGPGTRLTVT.

This clone appeared a single time. The V call is TRBV7-2, the J call TRBJ2-2; maybe TRBD1 (6 bases). V was pared by 2 bases and J by 2 bases, with 9 bases between. The CDR3 has 15 residues. The V gene's germline CDR1 is SGHTA and CDR2 FQGNSA. The CDR3 nucleotides are TGTGCCAGCAGCTTAACAGGGTTTAACACCGGGGAGCTGTTTTTT. This sequence encodes CASSLTGFNTGELFF.

Concerning this clone itself: At the DNA level, this CDR3 is encoded by other sequences in the same sample as well. The rearrangement joins TRBV11-3 to TRBJ2-3; no definite D call. CDR3 length: 14 amino acids. Germline lookup yields CDR1 SGHNT and CDR2 YENEEA. Trimming removed 2 bases at V and 0 bases at J, with 6 bases between. CDR3 sequence: CASSLTASTDTQYF. CDR3 DNA sequence: TGTGCCAGCAGCTTAACAGCGAGCACAGATACGCAGTATTTT. Looking up the rest from reference TRBV11-3 and TRBJ2-3 gives the full variable domain: EAGVVQSPRYKIIEKKQPVAFWCNPISGHNTLYWYLQNLGQGPELLIRYENEEAVDDSQLPKDRFSAERLKGVDSTLKIQPAELGDSAVYLCASSLTASTDTQYFGPGTRLTVL.

The CDR3, as DNA: TGCGCCAGCAGCGCCGGGACATCGCGCACAGATACGCAGTATTTT. This gives the protein CASSAGTSRTDTQYF. The chain employs TRBV5-1 and TRBJ2-3; D is possibly TRBD1 (6 bases). Germline loops: CDR1 SGHRS, CDR2 YFSETQ. CDR3 length: 15 amino acids. The ends were cut back, 4 bases at V and 1 base at J, with 13 bases in the middle. Supplemented by reference TRBV5-1 and TRBJ2-3, the full variable domain reads KAGVTQTPRYLIKTRGQQVTLSCSPISGHRSVSWYQQTPGQGLQFLFEYFSETQRNKGNFPGRFSGRQFSNSRSEMNVSTLELGDSALYLCASSAGTSRTDTQYFGPGTRLTVL.

V and J are TRBV11-2 and TRBJ2-1; tentative D call: TRBD2 (6 bases). Germline V gene lookup returns CDR1 SGHAT and CDR2 FQNNGV. The CDR3 is 16 amino acids. The ends were cut back, 2 bases at V and 9 bases at J, with 20 bases in the middle. The CDR3 DNA is TGTGCCAGCAGCTTAAGTGGGGGGTTTAAAGGAGCTGAGCAGTTCTTC. It encodes CASSLSGGFKGAEQFF.

V usage is TRBV6-6 and J usage is TRBJ1-2, with 7 bases fitting TRBD1. CDR1 is MNHNY, CDR2 SVGAGI, per germline (reference sequence). CDR3 length equals 14 residues. The V and J ends lost 0 bases and 7 bases, in that order; junction bases with no gene match: 5. The DNA of the CDR3 is TGTGCCAGCAGTTACTCGGACAGGTCCCCTGGCTACACCTTC. This codes for CASSYSDRSPGYTF.

V usage is TRBV11-3 and J usage is TRBJ2-5; TRBD1 matches at 7 bases. The CDR3 runs 14 residues. Trimming cost V 6 bases and J 5 bases; bases outside gene matches: 9. In germline, CDR1 is SGHNT, CDR2 YENEEA. CDR3 loop: CASSSDRWWETQYF. The CDR3 DNA sequence: TGTGCCAGCAGTTCGGACAGGTGGTGGGAGACCCAGTACTTC. The full variable domain, in which reference TRBV11-3 and TRBJ2-5 provide the parts outside the CDR3, is EAGVVQSPRYKIIEKKQPVAFWCNPISGHNTLYWYLQNLGQGPELLIRYENEEAVDDSQLPKDRFSAERLKGVDSTLKIQPAELGDSAVYLCASSSDRWWETQYFGPGTRLLVL.

This sequence joins TRBV5-1 and TRBJ1-1; D gene unclear. The germline V gene encodes CDR1 SGHRS and CDR2 YFSETQ. The CDR3 loop spans 16 amino acids. V lost 0 bases and J lost 0, with 12 bases in between. The CDR3 nucleotides are TGCGCCAGCAGCTTGGGTTACTCACCGTTGAACACTGAAGCTTTCTTT. It specifies CASSLGYSPLNTEAFF.

This chain uses TRBV6-5 with TRBJ2-5; 8 bases match TRBD2. The CDR3 length is 15 residues. V shed 5 bases and J 2 bases; nucleotides not matched to a gene: 7. Germline loops: CDR1 MNHEY, CDR2 SVGAGI. Here the CDR3 reads CASSRRTSPQETQYF. The DNA for the CDR3 is TGTGCCAGCAGTCGCCGGACTAGCCCGCAAGAGACCCAGTACTTC.

The gene calls are TRBV18 and TRBJ2-4, with TRBD2 matching 8 bases. The CDR3 has 15 residues. The germline V gene encodes CDR1 KGHSH and CDR2 LQKENI. V shed 3 bases and J 4 bases; nucleotides not matched to a gene: 5. CDR3 amino acids: CASSPGLGQKNIQYF. The CDR3 DNA reads TGTGCCAGCTCACCGGGACTAGGTCAAAAAAACATTCAGTACTTC.

The chain couples TRBV7-2 to TRBJ1-6, with D unresolved. Trimming shortened V by 5 bases and J by 3 bases, and 8 bases separated the two germline ends. The germline CDR1 and CDR2 sequences are SGHTA and FQGNSA. The CDR3 totals 14 residues. The DNA of the CDR3 is TGTGCCAGCAGCCGAACAGACTATAATTCACCCCTCCACTTT. Translated, it gives CASSRTDYNSPLHF.

The V and J genes are TRBV27 and TRBJ2-7; D unclear. This CDR3 is 13 amino acids long. The germline CDR1 and CDR2 sequences are MNHEY and SMNVEV (reference sequence). The germline V and J ends were trimmed by 5 bases and 5 bases, with 13 bases remaining between them. CDR3 amino acids: CASSPSPVNEQYF. CDR3 nucleotide sequence: TGTGCCAGCAGTCCCTCGCCCGTCAACGAGCAGTACTTC.

CDR3 region: CASSSRKGTNTEAFF. The CDR3 DNA sequence: TGTGCCAGCAGCTCCCGAAAAGGGACGAACACTGAAGCTTTCTTT. The chain carries TRBV5-8 and TRBJ1-1, with D maybe TRBD1 (5 bases). Trimming removed 3 bases from V and 1 base from J, with 13 bases in between. The CDR3 totals 15 residues. CDR1 SGHTS and CDR2 YDEGEE come from the germline V gene.

The chain joins TRBV5-1 to TRBJ1-2, with D perhaps TRBD1 (5 bases). The CDR3 is made up of 15 amino acids. Germline V gives CDR1 SGHRS, CDR2 YFSETQ. Trimming pared 0 bases from V and 7 bases from J, leaving 16 bases between. The CDR3 is CASSLGGAEGRGYTF. CDR3 DNA: TGCGCCAGCAGCTTGGGTGGGGCGGAAGGCCGTGGCTACACCTTC.

The CDR3 loop is CASSFDRDTDTQYF. The CDR3 DNA follows: TGTGCCAGCAGCTTTGACAGGGATACAGATACGCAGTATTTT. The gene calls are TRBV7-2 and TRBJ2-3; the match to TRBD1 covers 7 bases. Per the germline V gene, CDR1 is SGHTA and CDR2 is FQGNSA. With V trimmed by 3 bases and J by 3 bases, 3 bases remained unmatched. The CDR3 totals 14 residues.

The chain combines TRBV7-2 with TRBJ2-7, with 8 bases lining up with TRBD1. Germline V gene sequence: CDR1 SGHTA, CDR2 FQGNSA. The CDR3 extends over 13 amino acids. J was trimmed by 6 bases and V by 2 bases; bases with no gene match: 3. CDR3 amino acids: CASSLRTGSEQYF. CDR3 sequence (DNA): TGTGCCAGCAGCTTACGGACAGGGTCCGAGCAGTACTTC. Supplemented by reference TRBV7-2 and TRBJ2-7, the full variable domain reads GAGVSQSPSNKVTEKGKDVELRCDPISGHTALYWYRQSLGQGLEFLIYFQGNSAPDKSGLPSDRFSAERTGGSVSTLTIQRTQQEDSAVYLCASSLRTGSEQYFGPGTRLTVT.

This clone was counted only a few times. V is TRBV28 and J is TRBJ1-2; D gene ambiguous. This CDR3 is built from 12 residues. Germline V gene sequence: CDR1 MDHEN, CDR2 SYDVKM. V was pared by 3 bases and J by 8 bases, with 10 bases between. This CDR3 reads CASSFGVDGYTF. Here the CDR3 DNA reads TGTGCCAGCAGTTTCGGGGTAGACGGCTACACCTTC.

The rearrangement joins TRBV6-5 to TRBJ2-3; TRBD2 aligns across 8 bases. V lost 6 bases to trimming and J lost 4 bases; unmatched junction nucleotides: 9. The V gene's germline CDR1 is MNHEY and CDR2 SVGAGI. There are 15 residues in the CDR3. The CDR3, as DNA: TGTGCCAGCAGACCCTTAGCGGGGCTCGCAGATACGCAGTATTTT. It yields the protein CASRPLAGLADTQYF.

The gene calls are TRBV28 and TRBJ2-1, with D maybe TRBD2 (6 bases). The germline CDR1 and CDR2 sequences are MDHEN and SYDVKM. The CDR3 is 14 residues long. The V gene lost 4 bases and the J gene lost 7 bases, with 14 bases spanning the gap. CDR3 nucleotide sequence: TGTGCCAGCAGTTCTGCCGGGAGTCTAAATGAGCAGTTCTTC. It codes for CASSSAGSLNEQFF.

The V and J genes are TRBV25-1 and TRBJ1-5; 7 nucleotides line up with TRBD1. V was clipped by 5 bases and J by 3 bases; unmatched bases: 7. The CDR3 sequence is 15 residues long. Germline loops: CDR1 MGHDK, CDR2 SYGVNS. CDR3 residues: CASSLAGGPNQPQHF. The DNA for the CDR3 is TGTGCCAGCAGTCTCGCAGGGGGACCCAATCAGCCCCAGCATTTT.

The chain joins TRBV19 to TRBJ2-1; 9 nucleotides match TRBD2. Germline CDR1 reads LNHDA; CDR2 reads SQIVND (reference sequence). The length of the CDR3 is 16 residues. The V segment lost 3 bases and the J segment 7 bases; nucleotides outside the gene matches: 10. CDR3 sequence: CASSIRAGGPRNEQFF. CDR3 nucleotide sequence: TGTGCCAGTAGTATTAGGGCGGGAGGGCCTCGAAATGAGCAGTTCTTC.

The CDR3 DNA reads as TGCGCCAGCAGCTTGGACAGGGTTACCACCGGGGAGCTGTTTTTT. Protein: CASSLDRVTTGELFF. The chain is built from TRBV5-1 and TRBJ2-2, with D possibly being TRBD1 (6 bases). This CDR3 spans 15 amino acids. Between the trimmed V and J ends, which lost 0 bases and 4 bases, there was a span of 10 bases. Germline values: CDR1 SGHRS, CDR2 YFSETQ.

The rearrangement joins TRBV18 to TRBJ2-7, with D unclear. The CDR3 runs 13 residues. The germline V and J ends were trimmed by 4 bases and 0 bases, with 7 bases remaining between them. Germline V gene data show CDR1 as KGHSH and CDR2 as LQKENI. Here the CDR3 reads CASSQGRSYEQYF. CDR3 in DNA: TGTGCCAGCTCACAGGGCCGCTCCTACGAGCAGTACTTC.